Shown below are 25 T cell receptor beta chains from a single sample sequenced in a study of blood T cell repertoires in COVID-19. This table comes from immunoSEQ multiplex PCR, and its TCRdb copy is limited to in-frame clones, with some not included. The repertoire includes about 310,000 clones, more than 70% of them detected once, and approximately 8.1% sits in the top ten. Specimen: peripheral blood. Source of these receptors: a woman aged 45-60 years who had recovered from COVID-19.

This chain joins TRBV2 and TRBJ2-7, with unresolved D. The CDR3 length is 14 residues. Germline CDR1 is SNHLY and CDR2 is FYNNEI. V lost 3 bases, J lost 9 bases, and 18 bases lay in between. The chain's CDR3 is CASSEIEDGFWQYF. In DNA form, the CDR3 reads TGTGCCAGCAGTGAGATTGAGGATGGCTTTTGGCAGTACTTC.

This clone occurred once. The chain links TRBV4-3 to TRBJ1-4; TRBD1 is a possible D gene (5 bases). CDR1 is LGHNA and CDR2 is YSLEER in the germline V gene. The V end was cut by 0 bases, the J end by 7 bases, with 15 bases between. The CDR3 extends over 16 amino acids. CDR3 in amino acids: CASSQDAASGREKLFF. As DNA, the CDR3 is TGCGCCAGCAGCCAAGATGCCGCCTCAGGGCGTGAAAAACTGTTTTTT.

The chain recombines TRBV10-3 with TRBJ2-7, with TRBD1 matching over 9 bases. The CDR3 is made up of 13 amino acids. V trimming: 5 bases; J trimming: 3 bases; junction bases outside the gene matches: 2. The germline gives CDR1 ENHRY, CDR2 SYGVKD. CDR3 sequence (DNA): TGTGCCATCAGTCTGGACAGGGGCTACGAGCAGTACTTC. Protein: CAISLDRGYEQYF.

CDR3 DNA sequence: TGCGCCAGCAGCTTGGAAGCGGGGGGATACGAGACCCAGTACTTC. This sequence encodes CASSLEAGGYETQYF. The chain couples TRBV5-1 to TRBJ2-5; 9 bases are a match to TRBD2. J lost 5 bases, V lost 0 bases, and 5 bases had no gene match. The length of the CDR3 is 15 residues. CDR1 and CDR2 from the germline V gene are SGHRS and YFSETQ. The full variable domain, with the rest looked up from reference TRBV5-1 and TRBJ2-5, is KAGVTQTPRYLIKTRGQQVTLSCSPISGHRSVSWYQQTPGQGLQFLFEYFSETQRNKGNFPGRFSGRQFSNSRSEMNVSTLELGDSALYLCASSLEAGGYETQYFGPGTRLLVL.

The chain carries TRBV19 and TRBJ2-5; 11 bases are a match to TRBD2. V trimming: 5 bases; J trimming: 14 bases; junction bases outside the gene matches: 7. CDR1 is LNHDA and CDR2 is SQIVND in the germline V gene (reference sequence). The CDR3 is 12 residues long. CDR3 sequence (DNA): TGTGCCAGTAGTCGTAGCGGGGGGGCCTTTTACTTC. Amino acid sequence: CASSRSGGAFYF. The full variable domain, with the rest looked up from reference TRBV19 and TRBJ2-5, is DGGITQSPKYLFRKEGQNVTLSCEQNLNHDAMYWYRQDPGQGLRLIYYSQIVNDFQKGDIAEGYSVSREKKESFPLTVTSAQKNPTAFYLCASSRSGGAFYFGPGTRLLVL.

The CDR3 nucleotides are TGCGCCAGCAGGCGTAAAGCGGGGGGGCCGAATACGCAGTATTTT. It encodes CASRRKAGGPNTQYF. V and J are TRBV10-2 and TRBJ2-3; 10 bases align to TRBD2. From germline, CDR1 is WSHSY and CDR2 SAAADI. The CDR3 covers 15 residues. V trimming: 6 bases; J trimming: 7 bases; junction bases outside the gene matches: 10.

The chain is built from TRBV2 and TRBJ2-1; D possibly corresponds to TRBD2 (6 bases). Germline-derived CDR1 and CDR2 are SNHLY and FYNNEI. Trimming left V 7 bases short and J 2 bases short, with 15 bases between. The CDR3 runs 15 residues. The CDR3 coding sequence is TGTGCCAGCAACGGACGGCGGGGAGCCTACAATGAGCAGTTCTTC. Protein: CASNGRRGAYNEQFF.

Written as DNA, the CDR3 is TGTGCCAGCAGCGTAGTACTGGGCTGGAACACTGAAGCTTTCTTT. Translation: CASSVVLGWNTEAFF. V and J are TRBV9 and TRBJ1-1; D gene unclear. CDR3 length: 15 residues. Germline V lookup: CDR1 SGDLS, CDR2 YYNGEE. Trimming took 0 bases from V and 1 from J, leaving 10 bases between them. Combining the CDR3 with reference TRBV9 and TRBJ1-1 gives the whole variable domain DSGVTQTPKHLITATGQRVTLRCSPRSGDLSVYWYQQSLDQGLQFLIQYYNGEERAKGNILERFSAQQFPDLHSELNLSSLELGDSALYFCASSVVLGWNTEAFFGQGTRLTVV.

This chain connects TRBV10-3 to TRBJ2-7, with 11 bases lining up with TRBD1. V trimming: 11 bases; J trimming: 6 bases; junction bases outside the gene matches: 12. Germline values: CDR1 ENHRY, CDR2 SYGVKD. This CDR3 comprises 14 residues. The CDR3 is CAAKTGTGGGEQYF. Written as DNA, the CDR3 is TGTGCCGCAAAGACCGGGACAGGGGGAGGCGAGCAGTACTTC.

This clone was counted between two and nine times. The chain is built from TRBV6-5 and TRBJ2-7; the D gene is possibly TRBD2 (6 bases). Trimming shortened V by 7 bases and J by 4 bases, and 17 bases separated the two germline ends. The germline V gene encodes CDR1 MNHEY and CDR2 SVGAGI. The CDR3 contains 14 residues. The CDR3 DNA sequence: TGTGCCAGCACCAGGCGGGGCGGACCTTACGAGCAGTACTTC. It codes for CASTRRGGPYEQYF.

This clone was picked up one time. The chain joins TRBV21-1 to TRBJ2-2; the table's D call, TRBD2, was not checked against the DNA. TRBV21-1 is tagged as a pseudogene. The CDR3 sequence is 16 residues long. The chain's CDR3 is CASSNRGGTDTGELFF. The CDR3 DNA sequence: TGCGCCAGCAGCAATCGGGGGGGGACAGACACCGGGGAGCTGTTTTTT.

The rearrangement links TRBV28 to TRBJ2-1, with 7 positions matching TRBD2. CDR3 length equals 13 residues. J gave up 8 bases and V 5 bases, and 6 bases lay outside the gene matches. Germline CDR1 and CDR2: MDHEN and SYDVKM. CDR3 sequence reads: CASSPGLVDEQFF. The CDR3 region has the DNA TGTGCCAGCAGTCCAGGACTAGTGGATGAGCAGTTCTTC.

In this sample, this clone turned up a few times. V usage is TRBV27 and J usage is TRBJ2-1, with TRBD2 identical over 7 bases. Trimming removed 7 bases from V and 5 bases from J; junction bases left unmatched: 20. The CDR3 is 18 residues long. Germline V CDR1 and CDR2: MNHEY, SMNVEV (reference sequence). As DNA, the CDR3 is TGTGCCAGCACAGCGACCACCAGCGGGATAACCCGGGACAATGAGCAGTTCTTC. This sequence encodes CASTATTSGITRDNEQFF.

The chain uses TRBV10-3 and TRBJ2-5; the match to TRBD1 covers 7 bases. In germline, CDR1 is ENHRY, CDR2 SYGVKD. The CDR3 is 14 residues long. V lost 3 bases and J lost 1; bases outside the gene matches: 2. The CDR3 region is CAISEGTAQETQYF. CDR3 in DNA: TGTGCCATCAGTGAAGGGACAGCCCAAGAGACCCAGTACTTC.

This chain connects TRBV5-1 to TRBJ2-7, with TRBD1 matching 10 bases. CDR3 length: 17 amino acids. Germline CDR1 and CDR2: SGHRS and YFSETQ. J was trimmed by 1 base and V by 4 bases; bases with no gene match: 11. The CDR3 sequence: CASSPNPGTGVSYEQYF. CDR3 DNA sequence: TGCGCCAGCAGCCCCAACCCCGGGACAGGGGTTTCCTACGAGCAGTACTTC.

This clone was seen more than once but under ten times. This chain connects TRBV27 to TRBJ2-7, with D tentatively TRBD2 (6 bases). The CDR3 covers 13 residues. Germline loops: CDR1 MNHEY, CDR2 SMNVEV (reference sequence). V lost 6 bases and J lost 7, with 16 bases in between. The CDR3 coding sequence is TGTGCCAGCAGGGAGACTATGGGGGGAGAGCAGTACTTC. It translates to CASRETMGGEQYF.

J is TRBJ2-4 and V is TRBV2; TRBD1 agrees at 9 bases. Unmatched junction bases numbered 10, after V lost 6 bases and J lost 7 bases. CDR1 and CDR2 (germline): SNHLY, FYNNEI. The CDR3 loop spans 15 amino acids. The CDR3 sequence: CASSDRGNVRNIQYF. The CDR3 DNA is TGTGCCAGCAGCGACAGGGGGAACGTTAGGAACATTCAGTACTTC. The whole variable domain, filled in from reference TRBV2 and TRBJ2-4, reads EPEVTQTPSHQVTQMGQEVILRCVPISNHLYFYWYRQILGQKVEFLVSFYNNEISEKSEIFDDQFSVERPDGSNFTLKIRSTKLEDSAMYFCASSDRGNVRNIQYFGAGTRLSVL.

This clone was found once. The CDR3 region is CASSSTAGNTIYF. The CDR3 DNA follows: TGTGCCAGCAGCTCCACTGCTGGAAACACCATATATTTT. This chain connects TRBV13 to TRBJ1-3; D remains unclear. CDR1 is PRHDT, CDR2 FYEKMQ, per germline (reference sequence). Deletions cut 4 bases from V and 2 bases from J, with 6 bases between. The CDR3 loop spans 13 amino acids. The entire variable domain, with the rest obtained from reference TRBV13 and TRBJ1-3, is as follows: AAGVIQSPRHLIKEKRETATLKCYPIPRHDTVYWYQQGPGQDPQFLISFYEKMQSDKGSIPDRFSAQQFSDYHSELNMSSLELGDSALYFCASSSTAGNTIYFGEGSWLTVV.

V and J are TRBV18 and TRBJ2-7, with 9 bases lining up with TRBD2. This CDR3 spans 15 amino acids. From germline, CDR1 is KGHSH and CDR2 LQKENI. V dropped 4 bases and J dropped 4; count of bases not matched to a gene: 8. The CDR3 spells CASSRLSGGLYEQYF. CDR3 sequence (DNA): TGTGCCAGCTCACGGTTAAGCGGGGGGCTTTACGAGCAGTACTTC.

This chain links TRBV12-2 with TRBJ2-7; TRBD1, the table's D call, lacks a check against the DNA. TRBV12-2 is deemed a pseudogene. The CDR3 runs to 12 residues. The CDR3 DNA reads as TGTGCAAGTCGCGGACAGCTTTACGAGCAGTACTTC. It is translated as CASRGQLYEQYF.

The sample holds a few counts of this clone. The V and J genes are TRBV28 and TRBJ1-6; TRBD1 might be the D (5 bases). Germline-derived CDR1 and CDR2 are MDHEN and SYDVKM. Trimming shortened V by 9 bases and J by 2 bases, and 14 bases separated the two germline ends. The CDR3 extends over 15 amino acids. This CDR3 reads CASRAGWPYNSPLHF. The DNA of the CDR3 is TGTGCCAGTCGAGCAGGGTGGCCCTATAATTCACCCCTCCACTTT.

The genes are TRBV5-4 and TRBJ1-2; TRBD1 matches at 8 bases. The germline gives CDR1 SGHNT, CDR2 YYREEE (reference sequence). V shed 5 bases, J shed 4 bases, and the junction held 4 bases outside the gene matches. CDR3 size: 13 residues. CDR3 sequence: CASRTGAAYGYTF. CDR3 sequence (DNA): TGTGCCAGCAGGACAGGGGCCGCCTATGGCTACACCTTC.

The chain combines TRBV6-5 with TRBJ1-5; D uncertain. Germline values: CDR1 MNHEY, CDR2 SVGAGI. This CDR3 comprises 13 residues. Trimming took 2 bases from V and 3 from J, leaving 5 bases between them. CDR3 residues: CASSYALNQPQHF. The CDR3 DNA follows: TGTGCCAGCAGTTACGCACTCAATCAGCCCCAGCATTTT.

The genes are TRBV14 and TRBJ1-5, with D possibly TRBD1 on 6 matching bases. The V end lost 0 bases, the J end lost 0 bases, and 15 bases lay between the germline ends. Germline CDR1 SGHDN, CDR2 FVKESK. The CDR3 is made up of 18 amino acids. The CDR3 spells CASSQEVQGRYSNQPQHF. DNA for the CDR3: TGTGCCAGCAGCCAAGAGGTACAGGGTCGTTATAGCAATCAGCCCCAGCATTTT.

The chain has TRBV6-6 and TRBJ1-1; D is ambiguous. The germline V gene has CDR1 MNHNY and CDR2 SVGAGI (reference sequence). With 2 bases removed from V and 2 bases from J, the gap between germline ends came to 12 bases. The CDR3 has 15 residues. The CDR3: CASSYSVGGNTEAFF. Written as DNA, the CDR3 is TGTGCCAGCAGTTACAGCGTCGGCGGCAACACTGAAGCTTTCTTT.